What follows are 21 T cell receptor beta chains derived from one specimen sequenced in a study of T cells in Graves' hyperthyroidism and ophthalmopathy. Amplified TCR beta CDR3 regions came from RNA transcripts. Researchers ran a first-round RT-PCR on the TCR CDR3 using the HTBI primer set. Each CDR3 protein is one row after TCRdb ran MiXCR on the multiplex PCR reads. The top ten hold about 14% of the sample, which has a few hundred thousand distinct CDR3 sequences, about 14% seen once. Sequenced input: blood. These receptors all stem from a woman aged 40 to 55 with Graves' hyperthyroidism that later progressed to Graves' ophthalmopathy.

The chain recombines TRBV19 with TRBJ2-3; D may be TRBD2 (6 bases). This CDR3 is 15 amino acids long. Per germline, CDR1 LNHDA and CDR2 SQIVND (reference sequence). Trimming removed 9 bases from V and 2 bases from J, with 18 bases in between. CDR3 bases: TGTGCCAGCAAGAGGGCGGAGGGAGACACAGATACGCAGTATTTT. Translation gives CASKRAEGDTDTQYF.

This chain uses TRBV19 with TRBJ2-7; a weak D match, TRBD1 (6 bases). Germline V gene lookup returns CDR1 LNHDA and CDR2 SQIVND (reference sequence). The CDR3 loop spans 12 amino acids. Trimming left V 1 base short and J 7 bases short, with 8 bases between. The CDR3 DNA reads as TGTGCCAGTAGTATAGTAGGACAGGAGCAGTACTTC. It specifies CASSIVGQEQYF.

This clonotype was recorded at least ten times. V gene TRBV2 combines with J gene TRBJ2-3; TRBD2 aligns across 10 bases. CDR1 and CDR2 from the germline V gene are SNHLY and FYNNEI. The ends lost 6 bases at V and 2 bases at J; junction bases unmatched: 5. This CDR3 is 15 amino acids long. The CDR3 DNA sequence: TGTGCCAGCAGACCGGGACTAGCGCCCACAGATACGCAGTATTTT. Amino acid sequence: CASRPGLAPTDTQYF.

This clonotype was seen only a few times. The rearrangement joins TRBV19 to TRBJ2-1; D perhaps matches TRBD1 (6 bases). Germline loops: CDR1 LNHDA, CDR2 SQIVND (reference sequence). The ends were cut back, 3 bases at V and 4 bases at J, with 16 bases in the middle. The CDR3 has 16 residues. The CDR3 loop is CASSILGDMGYNEQFF. CDR3 in DNA: TGTGCCAGTAGTATTCTGGGGGACATGGGGTACAATGAGCAGTTCTTC.

This clonotype was seen at least ten times. The rearrangement links TRBV11-2 to TRBJ2-3; the D gene is possibly TRBD1 (8 bases). CDR3 length: 19 residues. Germline CDR1 and CDR2: SGHAT and FQNNGV. V was trimmed by 5 bases and J by 2 bases, leaving 26 bases between them. The CDR3 protein is CASSHAQGRGDRHTDTQYF. The CDR3 DNA follows: TGTGCCAGCAGCCACGCGCAGGGTCGGGGGGACAGGCACACAGATACGCAGTATTTT.

This clonotype was counted ten times or more. DNA of the CDR3: TGTGCCAGCAGCTTGCAACCGGGACTAGCGGGAGGCCTGAAAAGAGAGACCCAGTACTTC. Translated, it gives CASSLQPGLAGGLKRETQYF. The gene calls are TRBV11-2 and TRBJ2-5; 15 bases fit TRBD2. The CDR3 loop spans 20 amino acids. From germline, CDR1 is SGHAT and CDR2 FQNNGV. The V and J ends lost 3 bases and 4 bases, in that order; junction bases with no gene match: 15.

This clonotype was recorded many times. In DNA form, the CDR3 reads TGTGCCAGCTCACGAGCGGGTGCCGGGGAGCTGTTTTTT. The encoded protein is CASSRAGAGELFF. The chain combines TRBV18 with TRBJ2-2; perhaps TRBD2 as D (6 bases). V lost 4 bases and J lost 6, with 9 bases in between. Germline CDR1 and CDR2: KGHSH and LQKENI. The CDR3 has 13 amino acids.

The sample holds many counts of this clonotype. V usage is TRBV29-1 and J usage is TRBJ2-2; D possibly matches TRBD1 or TRBD2 (5 bases each). The V end was cut by 1 base, the J end by 1 base, with 16 bases between. Germline values: CDR1 SQVTM, CDR2 ANQGSEA. The CDR3 totals 17 residues. The CDR3 DNA reads TGCAGCGTTGAAGGTCTTGGGGGTGAGGAGAACACCGGGGAGCTGTTTTTT. It yields the protein CSVEGLGGEENTGELFF.

The gene calls are TRBV28 and TRBJ2-1; 12 bases agree with TRBD2. The junction had 8 bases not matched to a gene; V was cut back by 3 bases and J by 8 bases. CDR1 is MDHEN and CDR2 is SYDVKM in the germline V gene. The CDR3 covers 16 residues. The CDR3 here is CASSFPTSGRPDEQFF. The CDR3 bases are TGTGCCAGCAGTTTCCCGACTAGCGGGAGACCCGATGAGCAGTTCTTC.

Turning to this clonotype: The germline gene is not matched at one end of the junction; a read error may be the cause. The rearrangement joins TRBV28 to TRBJ2-4; D perhaps matches TRBD2 (6 bases). Germline loops: CDR1 MDHEN, CDR2 SYDVKM. The CDR3 consists of 15 residues. The chain's CDR3 is CASNRGIIAKDIQYF. CDR3 DNA sequence: TGTGCCAGCAATCGGGGGATTATAGCCAAAGACATTCAGTACTTC.

The CDR3 DNA reads as TGCGCCAGCAGCCAGGTCGGACTAGCGGGCTACAATGAGCAGTTCTTC. This gives the protein CASSQVGLAGYNEQFF. The V and J genes are TRBV4-1 and TRBJ2-1, with 11 bases lining up with TRBD2. This CDR3 is built from 16 residues. The germline gives CDR1 MGHRA, CDR2 YSYEKL. J lost 3 bases, V lost 3 bases, and 4 bases had no gene match.

Many counts were recorded for this clonotype. J is TRBJ2-3 and V is TRBV18; TRBD2 matches 10 bases. V shed 2 bases, J shed 0 bases, and the junction held 5 bases outside the gene matches. Germline V CDR1 and CDR2: KGHSH, LQKENI. The CDR3 extends over 17 amino acids. The CDR3 region is CASSPIAGGPSTDTQYF. The CDR3 coding sequence is TGTGCCAGCTCACCAATAGCGGGAGGACCTAGCACAGATACGCAGTATTTT.

The chain links TRBV24-1 to TRBJ2-1; D possibly corresponds to TRBD1 (5 bases). V was shortened by 6 bases and J by 0 bases, with 11 bases between the two germline ends. The CDR3 totals 15 residues. Germline CDR1 reads KGHDR; CDR2 reads SFDVKD. The DNA of the CDR3 is TGTGCCACCAGTCTACTGACAGTCTCCTACAATGAGCAGTTCTTC. Translated: CATSLLTVSYNEQFF.

This clonotype was observed at least ten times. V and J are TRBV2 and TRBJ2-6; possibly TRBD1 or TRBD2 for D (6 bases each). The V end lost 2 bases, the J end lost 4 bases, and 9 bases lay between the germline ends. CDR3 length: 15 amino acids. Germline V gene lookup returns CDR1 SNHLY and CDR2 FYNNEI. CDR3 coding DNA: TGTGCCAGCAGTGAATGGGGGGCCGGGGCCAACGTCCTGACTTTC. Its translation: CASSEWGAGANVLTF.

This clonotype was counted many times. V and J are TRBV6-2 or TRBV6-3 and TRBJ2-6; TRBD2 matches 10 bases. The V segment lost 6 bases and the J segment 0 bases; nucleotides outside the gene matches: 5. CDR1 is MNHEY, CDR2 SVGEGT, per germline. The CDR3 has 17 amino acids. CDR3 DNA sequence: TGTGCCAGCAGCCAACTAGCGGGGTCCTCTGGGGCCAACGTCCTGACTTTC. Its protein is CASSQLAGSSGANVLTF.

This clonotype was seen a handful of times. The chain employs TRBV9 and TRBJ1-2, with D perhaps TRBD1 (5 bases). This CDR3 region has 14 residues. CDR1 SGDLS and CDR2 YYNGEE come from the germline V gene. Trimming took off 0 bases at V and 5 bases at J, with 11 bases between the two ends. For the CDR3, the DNA is TGTGCCAGCAGCGTAGGGACAACGACTTATGGCTACACCTTC. Protein: CASSVGTTTYGYTF.

This clonotype came up many times. This sequence joins TRBV28 and TRBJ2-7, with a weak D call TRBD2 (6 bases). This CDR3 has 14 residues. CDR1 is MDHEN and CDR2 is SYDVKM in the germline V gene. Trimming took off 6 bases at V and 7 bases at J, with 19 bases between the two ends. The CDR3 DNA sequence: TGTGCCAGCAGATCCGGGAGTACAGTATGGGAGCAGTACTTC. As protein: CASRSGSTVWEQYF.

This clonotype showed up many times. The chain carries TRBV3-1 and TRBJ2-2; D not certain. This CDR3 comprises 17 residues. CDR1 and CDR2 (germline): LGHDT, YNNKEL (reference sequence). Trimming pared 2 bases from V and 4 bases from J, leaving 17 bases between. For the CDR3, the DNA is TGTGCCAGCAGCCAACCCTCAATGGGCGGAAGCACCGGGGAGCTGTTTTTT. Translating gives CASSQPSMGGSTGELFF. The variable domain in full, completed from reference TRBV3-1 and TRBJ2-2, reads DTAVSQTPKYLVTQMGNDKSIKCEQNLGHDTMYWYKQDSKKFLKIMFSYNNKELIINETVPNRFSPKSPDKAHLNLHINSLELGDSAVYFCASSQPSMGGSTGELFFGEGSRLTVL.

This clonotype was counted many times. CDR3 protein: CASTRRTGMAGTEAFF. For the CDR3, the DNA is TGTGCCAGCACCCGCCGGACAGGGATGGCGGGCACTGAAGCTTTCTTT. This chain joins TRBV6-1 and TRBJ1-1; TRBD1 matches at 8 bases. The V gene's germline CDR1 is MNHNS and CDR2 SASEGT. The CDR3 is made up of 16 amino acids. With 7 bases clipped from V and 4 bases from J, the junction kept 14 bases outside the gene matches.

The V call is TRBV7-9, the J call TRBJ2-1; 8 positions agree with TRBD2. The length of the CDR3 is 16 residues. Trimming took 0 bases from V and 2 from J; bases not matched to a gene: 3. In germline, CDR1 is SEHNR, CDR2 FQNEAQ (reference sequence). CDR3 sequence: CASSLATSGTYNEQFF. The DNA for the CDR3 is TGTGCCAGCAGCTTAGCCACTAGCGGTACCTACAATGAGCAGTTCTTC.

A note on this clonotype: This clone may be a read error of a much larger clone one base away. This chain uses TRBV30 with TRBJ2-1; no definite D call. The CDR3 consists of 13 residues. The germline V gene has CDR1 GTSNPN and CDR2 SVGIG (reference sequence). Between the trimmed V and J ends, which lost 3 bases and 5 bases, there was a span of 11 bases. The CDR3 region is CAWSPVGHNEQFF. The CDR3 bases are TGTGCCTGGAGCCCAGTGGGTCACAATGAGCAGTTCTTC.